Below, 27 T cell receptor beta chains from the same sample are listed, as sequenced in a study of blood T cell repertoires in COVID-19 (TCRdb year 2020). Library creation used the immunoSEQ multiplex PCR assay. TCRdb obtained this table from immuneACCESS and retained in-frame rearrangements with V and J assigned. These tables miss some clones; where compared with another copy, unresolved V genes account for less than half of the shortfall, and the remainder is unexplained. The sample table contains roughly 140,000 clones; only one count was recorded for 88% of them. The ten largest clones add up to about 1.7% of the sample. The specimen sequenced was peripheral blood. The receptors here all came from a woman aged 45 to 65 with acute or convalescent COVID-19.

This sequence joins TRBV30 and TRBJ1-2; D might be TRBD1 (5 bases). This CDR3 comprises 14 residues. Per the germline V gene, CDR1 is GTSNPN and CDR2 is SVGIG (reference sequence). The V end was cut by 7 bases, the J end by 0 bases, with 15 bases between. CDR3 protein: CASSGPGANYGYTF. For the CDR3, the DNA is TGTGCCTCCTCGGGGCCGGGGGCTAACTATGGCTACACCTTC.

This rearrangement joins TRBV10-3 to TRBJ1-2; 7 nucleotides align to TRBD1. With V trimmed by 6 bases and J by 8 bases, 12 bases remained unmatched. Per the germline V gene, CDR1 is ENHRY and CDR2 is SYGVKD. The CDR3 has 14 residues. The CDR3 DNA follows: TGTGCCATCAGGGAGGCAGGGGGTGAAAGGGGCTACACCTTC. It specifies CAIREAGGERGYTF.

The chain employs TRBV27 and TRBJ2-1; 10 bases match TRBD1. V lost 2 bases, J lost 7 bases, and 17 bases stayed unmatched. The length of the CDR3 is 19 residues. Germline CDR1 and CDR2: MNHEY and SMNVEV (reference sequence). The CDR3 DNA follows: TGTGCCAGCAGTTTAATTAGGATTCCTCCGGGACAGGGGACGAATGAGCAGTTCTTC. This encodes CASSLIRIPPGQGTNEQFF.

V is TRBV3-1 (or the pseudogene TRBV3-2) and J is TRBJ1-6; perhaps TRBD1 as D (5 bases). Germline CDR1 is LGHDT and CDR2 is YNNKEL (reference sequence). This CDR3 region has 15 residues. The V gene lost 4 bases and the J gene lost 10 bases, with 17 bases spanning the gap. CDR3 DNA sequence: TGTGCCAGCAGCCCAGAAGCCAGGGAACGCTCACCCCTCCACTTT. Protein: CASSPEARERSPLHF.

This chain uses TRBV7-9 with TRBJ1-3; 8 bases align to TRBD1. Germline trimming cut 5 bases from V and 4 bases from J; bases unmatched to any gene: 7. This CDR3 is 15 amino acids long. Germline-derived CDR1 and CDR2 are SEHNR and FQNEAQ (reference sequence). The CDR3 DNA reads TGTGCCAGCAGCGAAGGACAGGGAGCCGGAAACACCATATATTTT. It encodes CASSEGQGAGNTIYF.

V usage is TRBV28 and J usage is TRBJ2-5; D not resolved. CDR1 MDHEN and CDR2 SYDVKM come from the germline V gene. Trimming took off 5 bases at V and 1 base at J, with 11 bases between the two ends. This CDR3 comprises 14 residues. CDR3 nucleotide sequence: TGTGCCAGCAGTGGAAGACTGAGCCAAGAGACCCAGTACTTC. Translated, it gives CASSGRLSQETQYF. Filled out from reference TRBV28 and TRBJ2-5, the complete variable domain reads DVKVTQSSRYLVKRTGEKVFLECVQDMDHENMFWYRQDPGLGLRLIYFSYDVKMKEKGDIPEGYSVSREKKERFSLILESASTNQTSMYLCASSGRLSQETQYFGPGTRLLVL.

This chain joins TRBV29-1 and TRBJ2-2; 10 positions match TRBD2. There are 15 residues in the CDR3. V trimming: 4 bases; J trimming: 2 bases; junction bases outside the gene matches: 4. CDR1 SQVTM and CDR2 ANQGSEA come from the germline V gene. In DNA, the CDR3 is TGCAGCGTTGCTAGCGGGAGCCTCAACACCGGGGAGCTGTTTTTT. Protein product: CSVASGSLNTGELFF.

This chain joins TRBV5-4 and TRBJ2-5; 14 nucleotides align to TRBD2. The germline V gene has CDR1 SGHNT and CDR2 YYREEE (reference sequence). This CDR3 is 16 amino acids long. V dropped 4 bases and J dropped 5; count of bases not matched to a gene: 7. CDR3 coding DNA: TGTGCCAGCAGCCCGGGACTAGCGGGAGTAGAGGAGACCCAGTACTTC. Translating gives CASSPGLAGVEETQYF.

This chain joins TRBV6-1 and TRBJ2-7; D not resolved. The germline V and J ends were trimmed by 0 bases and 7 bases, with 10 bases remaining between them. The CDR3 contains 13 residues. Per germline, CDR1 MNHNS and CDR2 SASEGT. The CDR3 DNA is TGTGCCAGCAGTGAAGCTAGCTATCCAGAGCAGTACTTC. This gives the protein CASSEASYPEQYF.

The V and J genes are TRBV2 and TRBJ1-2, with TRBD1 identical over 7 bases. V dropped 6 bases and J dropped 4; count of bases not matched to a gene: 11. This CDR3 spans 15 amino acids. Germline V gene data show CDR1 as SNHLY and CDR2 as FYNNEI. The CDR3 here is CASSVGQVLGYGYTF. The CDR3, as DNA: TGTGCCAGCAGCGTTGGACAGGTTCTGGGCTATGGCTACACCTTC.

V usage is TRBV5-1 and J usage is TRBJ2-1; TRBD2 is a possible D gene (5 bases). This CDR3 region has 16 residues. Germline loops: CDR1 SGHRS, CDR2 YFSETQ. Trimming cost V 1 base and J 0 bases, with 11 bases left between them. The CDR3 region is CASSLRADISYNEQFF. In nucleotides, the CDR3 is TGCGCCAGCAGCTTGCGAGCGGATATCTCCTACAATGAGCAGTTCTTC.

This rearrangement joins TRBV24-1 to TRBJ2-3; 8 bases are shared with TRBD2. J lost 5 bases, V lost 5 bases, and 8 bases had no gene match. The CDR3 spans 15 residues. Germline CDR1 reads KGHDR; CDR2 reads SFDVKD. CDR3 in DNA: TGTGCCACCAGTGTAGGCGGGGGGCGCGGAGATACGCAGTATTTT. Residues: CATSVGGGRGDTQYF.

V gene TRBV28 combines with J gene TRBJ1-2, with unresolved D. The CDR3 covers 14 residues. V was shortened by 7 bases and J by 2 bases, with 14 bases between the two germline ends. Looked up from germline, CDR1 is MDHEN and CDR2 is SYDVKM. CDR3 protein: CASIGGRRNYGYTF. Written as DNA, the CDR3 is TGTGCCAGCATCGGAGGACGGCGAAACTATGGCTACACCTTC.

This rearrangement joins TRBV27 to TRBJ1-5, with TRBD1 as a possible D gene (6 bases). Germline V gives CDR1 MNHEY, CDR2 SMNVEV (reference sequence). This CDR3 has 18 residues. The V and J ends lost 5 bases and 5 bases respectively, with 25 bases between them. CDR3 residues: CASSTALGGGYSYQPQHF. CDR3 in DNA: TGTGCCAGCAGTACTGCTTTAGGGGGAGGGTACTCTTATCAGCCCCAGCATTTT.

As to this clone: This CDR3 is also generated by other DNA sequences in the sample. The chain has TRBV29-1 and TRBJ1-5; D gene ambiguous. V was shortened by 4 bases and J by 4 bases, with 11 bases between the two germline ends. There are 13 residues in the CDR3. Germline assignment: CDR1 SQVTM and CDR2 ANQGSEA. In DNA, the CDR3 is TGCAGCGTTGCATTGGGAGTGAATCAGCCCCAGCATTTT. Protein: CSVALGVNQPQHF.

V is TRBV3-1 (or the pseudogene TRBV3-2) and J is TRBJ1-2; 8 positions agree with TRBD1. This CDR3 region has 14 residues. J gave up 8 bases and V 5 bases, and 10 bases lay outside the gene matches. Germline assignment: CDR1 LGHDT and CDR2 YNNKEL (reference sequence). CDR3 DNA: TGTGCCAGCAGCGCCAGGTGGACAGGGAACGGCTACACCTTC. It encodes CASSARWTGNGYTF.

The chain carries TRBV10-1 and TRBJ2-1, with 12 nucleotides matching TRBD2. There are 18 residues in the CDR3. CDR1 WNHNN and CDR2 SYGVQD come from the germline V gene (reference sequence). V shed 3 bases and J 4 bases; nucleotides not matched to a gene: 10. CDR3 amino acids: CASSDPGTSGPTYNEQFF. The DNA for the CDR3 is TGCGCCAGCAGTGACCCTGGGACTAGCGGGCCCACATACAATGAGCAGTTCTTC.

CDR3 region: CSASSPGRADTQYF. DNA of the CDR3: TGCAGTGCTAGTTCTCCGGGCAGGGCAGATACGCAGTATTTT. The chain links TRBV20-1 to TRBJ2-3; perhaps TRBD1 as D (5 bases). The CDR3 is 14 residues long. Per germline, CDR1 DFQATT and CDR2 SNEGSKA (reference sequence). The ends were cut back, 3 bases at V and 4 bases at J, with 14 bases in the middle.

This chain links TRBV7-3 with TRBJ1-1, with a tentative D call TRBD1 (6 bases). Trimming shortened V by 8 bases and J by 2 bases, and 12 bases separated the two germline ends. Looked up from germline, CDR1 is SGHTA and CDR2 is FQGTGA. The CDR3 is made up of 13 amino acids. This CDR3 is CASAQGRNTEAFF. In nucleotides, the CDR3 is TGTGCCAGCGCACAGGGAAGAAACACTGAAGCTTTCTTT.

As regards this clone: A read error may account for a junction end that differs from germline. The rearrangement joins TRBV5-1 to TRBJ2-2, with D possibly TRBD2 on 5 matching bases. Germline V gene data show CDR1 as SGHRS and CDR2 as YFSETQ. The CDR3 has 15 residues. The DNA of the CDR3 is TGCGCCAGCAGCTTCGAAGGGAGAGGCACCAGGGAGCTGTTTTTT. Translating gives CASSFEGRGTRELFF.

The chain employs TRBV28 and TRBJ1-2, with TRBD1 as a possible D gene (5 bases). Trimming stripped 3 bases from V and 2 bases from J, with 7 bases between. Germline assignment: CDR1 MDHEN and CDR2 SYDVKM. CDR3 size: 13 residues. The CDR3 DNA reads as TGTGCCAGCAGTTTGGGGCAGAACTATGGCTACACCTTC. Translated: CASSLGQNYGYTF.

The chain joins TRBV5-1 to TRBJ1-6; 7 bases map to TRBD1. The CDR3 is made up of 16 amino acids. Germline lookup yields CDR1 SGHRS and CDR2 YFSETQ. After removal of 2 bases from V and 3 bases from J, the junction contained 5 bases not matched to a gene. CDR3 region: CASSLNRDSYNSPLHF. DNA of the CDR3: TGCGCCAGCAGCTTAAACCGGGACAGCTATAATTCACCCCTCCACTTT.

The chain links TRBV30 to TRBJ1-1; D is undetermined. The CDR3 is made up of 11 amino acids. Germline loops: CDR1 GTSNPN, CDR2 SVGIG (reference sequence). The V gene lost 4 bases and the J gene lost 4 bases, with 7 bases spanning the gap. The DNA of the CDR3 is TGTGCCTGGACGAGAGGCACTGAAGCTTTCTTT. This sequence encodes CAWTRGTEAFF.

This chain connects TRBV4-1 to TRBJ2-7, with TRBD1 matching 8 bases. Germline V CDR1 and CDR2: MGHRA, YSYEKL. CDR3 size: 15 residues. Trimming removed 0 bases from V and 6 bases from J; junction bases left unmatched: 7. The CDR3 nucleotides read TGCGCCAGCAGCCAAGATGGGACAGGCTGGTTCGAGCAGTACTTC. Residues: CASSQDGTGWFEQYF.

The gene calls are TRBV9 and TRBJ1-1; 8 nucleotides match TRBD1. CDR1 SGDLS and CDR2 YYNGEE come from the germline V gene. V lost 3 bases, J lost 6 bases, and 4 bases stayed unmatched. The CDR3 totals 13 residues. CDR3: CASSGTGSSEAFF. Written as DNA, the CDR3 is TGTGCCAGCAGCGGGACAGGGTCATCTGAAGCTTTCTTT.

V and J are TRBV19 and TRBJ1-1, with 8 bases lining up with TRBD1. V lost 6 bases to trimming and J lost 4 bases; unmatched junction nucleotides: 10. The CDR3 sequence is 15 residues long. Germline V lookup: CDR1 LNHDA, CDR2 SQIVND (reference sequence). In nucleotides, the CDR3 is TGTGCCAGTAGCAATCAGGGGGCGCGGGGCACTGAAGCTTTCTTT. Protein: CASSNQGARGTEAFF.

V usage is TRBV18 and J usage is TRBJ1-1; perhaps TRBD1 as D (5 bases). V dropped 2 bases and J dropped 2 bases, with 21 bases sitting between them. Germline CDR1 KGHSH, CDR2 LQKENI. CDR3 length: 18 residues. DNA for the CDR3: TGTGCCAGCTCACCATCAGCAGGGTCGATCCTCCCCAACACTGAAGCTTTCTTT. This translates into CASSPSAGSILPNTEAFF.